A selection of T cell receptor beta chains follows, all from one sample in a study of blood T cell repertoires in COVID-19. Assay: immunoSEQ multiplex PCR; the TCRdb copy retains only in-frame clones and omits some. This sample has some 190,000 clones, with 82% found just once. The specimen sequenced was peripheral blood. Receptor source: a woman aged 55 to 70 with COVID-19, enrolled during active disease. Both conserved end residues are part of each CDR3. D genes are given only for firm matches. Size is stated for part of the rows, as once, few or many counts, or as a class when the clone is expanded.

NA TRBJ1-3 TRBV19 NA CASSPQVVGRNTIYF TGTGCCAGTAGTCCCCAGGTGGTTGGAAGAAACACCATATATTTT
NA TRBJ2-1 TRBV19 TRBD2 CASSIGQGLAGYNEQFF TGTGCCAGTAGTATAGGACAAGGACTAGCTGGCTACAATGAGCAGTTCTTC
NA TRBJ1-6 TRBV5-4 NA CASSPNRVNSPLHF TGTGCCAGCAGCCCAAACAGGGTTAATTCACCCCTCCACTTT
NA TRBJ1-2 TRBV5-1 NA CASSLAGGVVDGYTF TGCGCCAGCAGCTTGGCCGGAGGGGTGGTCGATGGCTACACCTTC
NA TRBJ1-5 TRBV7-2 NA CASSLINQPQHF TGTGCCAGCAGCCTTATAAATCAGCCCCAGCATTTT
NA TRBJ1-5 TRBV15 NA CATSRDRSSNQPQHF TGTGCCACCAGCAGAGATAGGAGTAGCAATCAGCCCCAGCATTTT
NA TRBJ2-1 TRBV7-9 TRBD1 CASSLGQGGNEQFF TGTGCCAGCAGCTTAGGACAGGGTGGAAATGAGCAGTTCTTC
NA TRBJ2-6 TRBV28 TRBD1 CASKPGQGAQGANVLTF TGTGCCAGCAAACCGGGACAGGGGGCGCAAGGGGCCAACGTCCTGACTTTC
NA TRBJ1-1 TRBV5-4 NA CASSSAMGGLEAFF TGTGCCAGCAGCTCAGCTATGGGTGGGCTTGAAGCTTTCTTT
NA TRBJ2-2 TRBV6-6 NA CASSALTTGELFF TGTGCCAGCAGTGCCCTAACCACCGGGGAGCTGTTTTTT
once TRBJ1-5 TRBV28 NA CASSPIGGGNQPQHF TGTGCCAGCAGTCCCATCGGGGGGGGCAATCAGCCCCAGCATTTT
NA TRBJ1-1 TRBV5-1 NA CASSLGQYTEAFF TGCGCCAGCAGCTTGGGCCAGTATACTGAAGCTTTCTTT
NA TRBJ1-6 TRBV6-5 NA CASSGGQNNSPLHF TGTGCCAGCAGCGGAGGGCAGAATAATTCACCCCTCCACTTT
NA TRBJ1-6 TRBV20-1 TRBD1 CSASIRQGDNSPLHF TGCAGTGCTAGTATTAGACAGGGGGATAATTCACCCCTCCACTTT
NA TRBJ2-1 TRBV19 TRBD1 CASSIATGGYNEQFF TGTGCCAGTAGTATAGCCACAGGGGGCTACAATGAGCAGTTCTTC
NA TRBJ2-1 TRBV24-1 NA CATSDSTRSSYNEQFF TGTGCCACCAGTGATTCAACAAGAAGCTCCTACAATGAGCAGTTCTTC
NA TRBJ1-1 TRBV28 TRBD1 CASSSAGQGNTEAFF TGTGCCAGCAGTTCAGCAGGACAGGGGAACACTGAAGCTTTCTTT
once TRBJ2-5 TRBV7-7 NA CASSFGQQETQYF TGTGCTAGCAGCTTTGGACAGCAAGAGACCCAGTACTTC
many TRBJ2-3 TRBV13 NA CASSHRGAGLSDTQYF TGTGCCAGCAGCCATCGAGGGGCGGGGCTGTCAGATACGCAGTATTTT
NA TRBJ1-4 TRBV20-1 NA CSASSGVEKLFF TGCAGTGCTAGTTCCGGGGTTGAAAAACTGTTTTTT
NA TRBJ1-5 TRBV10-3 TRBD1 CAISDGTDQPQHF TGTGCCATCAGTGACGGGACAGACCAGCCCCAGCATTTT
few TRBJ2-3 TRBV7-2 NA CASSFRRASSTDTQYF TGTGCCAGCAGCTTTCGCCGAGCGTCTAGCACAGATACGCAGTATTTT
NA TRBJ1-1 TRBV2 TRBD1 CASSAAPTGVDTEAFF TGTGCCAGCAGCGCTGCCCCGACAGGGGTAGACACTGAAGCTTTCTTT